This T cell receptor (beta chain) was sequenced for a study of T-cell memory formation after mild COVID-19. Whole-study findings and limits: Clones that contracted from day 15 to 85 had balanced CD4/CD8; later expanders were CD4+ biased.

TCRdb re-called the 5' RACE reads through MiXCR, storing one row per CDR3 protein. The data hold 400,000 to 500,000 distinct CDR3 sequences, with 24% observed a single time. To note about this clonotype: Its antigen remains unidentified.

The germline V gene has CDR1 SGHRS and CDR2 YFSETQ. The V end lost 0 bases, the J end lost 8 bases, and 8 bases lay between the germline ends. CDR3 length: 12 residues. The sequencing sample was made of PBMCs or a T cell subset sorted from them (not recorded which). The chain uses TRBV5-1 and TRBJ1-2; D is undetermined. The sequence derives from an adult woman who had mild COVID-19 (a few samples of this study predate the infection). Cell type and time point are not known. In DNA form, the CDR3 reads TGCGCCAGCAGCTTGGGAACAGTGGGCTACACCTTC. Translated, it gives CASSLGTVGYTF.